One sample yielded the 20 T cell receptor beta chains listed below, sequenced in a study of cytomegalovirus exposure and HLA in healthy donors. The PCR contained 60 Vbeta and 13 Jbeta primers. The table came from immunoSEQ multiplex PCR; TCRdb's copy has only in-frame clones and leaves some out. In the table there are some 180,000 clones, roughly 80% of which are singletons. What was sequenced was PBMCs. Source of these receptors: a woman aged 18-29 years in good health and CMV-seronegative.

V and J are TRBV28 and TRBJ2-3; 10 bases match TRBD1. CDR1 is MDHEN, CDR2 SYDVKM, per germline. The CDR3 extends over 15 amino acids. V lost 6 bases, J lost 1 base, and 4 bases stayed unmatched. The CDR3: CASRSGTGGTDTQYF. The CDR3 bases are TGTGCCAGCAGATCGGGGACAGGGGGCACAGATACGCAGTATTTT.

The genes are TRBV1 and TRBJ2-7; the listed D gene, TRBD2, was not tested against the DNA. TRBV1 constitutes a pseudogene. CDR3 length: 20 amino acids. The CDR3 nucleotides read TGCACCAGCAGCCAAGCACACCCGAAGCGGGAGGGCCCCCTGGATTACGAGCAGTACGTC. Amino acids: CTSSQAHPKREGPLDYEQYV.

This sequence joins TRBV27 and TRBJ2-1; perhaps TRBD2 as D (6 bases). CDR1 and CDR2 (germline): MNHEY, SMNVEV (reference sequence). With 4 bases removed from V and 1 base from J, the gap between germline ends came to 11 bases. The CDR3 totals 15 residues. DNA for the CDR3: TGTGCCAGCAGTTCTTCTAGCGCATCCTACAATGAGCAGTTCTTC. Translating gives CASSSSSASYNEQFF.

The rearrangement joins TRBV10-1 to TRBJ1-1, with TRBD1 identical over 10 bases. This CDR3 contains 14 residues. V lost 7 bases and J lost 8; bases outside the gene matches: 10. In germline, CDR1 is WNHNN, CDR2 SYGVQD (reference sequence). The CDR3 bases are TGCGCCAGCAAGATGGACAGGGGGATAGGGGAAGCTTTCTTT. Translated: CASKMDRGIGEAFF.

The chain has TRBV19 and TRBJ1-1; the match to TRBD1 covers 9 bases. This CDR3 is 15 amino acids long. V was pared by 3 bases and J by 5 bases, with 7 bases of the junction left unmatched. Germline V gene data show CDR1 as LNHDA and CDR2 as SQIVND (reference sequence). CDR3 coding DNA: TGTGCCAGTAGTATCGGGACAGGGTCATTAACTGAAGCTTTCTTT. It codes for CASSIGTGSLTEAFF. Complete variable domain (other parts from reference TRBV19 and TRBJ1-1): DGGITQSPKYLFRKEGQNVTLSCEQNLNHDAMYWYRQDPGQGLRLIYYSQIVNDFQKGDIAEGYSVSREKKESFPLTVTSAQKNPTAFYLCASSIGTGSLTEAFFGQGTRLTVV.

This chain joins TRBV7-9 and TRBJ2-7, with a tentative D call TRBD1 (5 bases). CDR1 is SEHNR and CDR2 is FQNEAQ in the germline V gene (reference sequence). V shed 0 bases and J shed 5 bases, with 8 bases lying between them. The CDR3 loop spans 13 amino acids. CDR3 loop: CASSLAQGHEQYV. For the CDR3, the DNA is TGTGCCAGCAGCTTAGCGCAGGGCCACGAGCAGTACGTC.

This chain connects TRBV11-2 to TRBJ2-3; TRBD2 aligns across 8 bases. The V segment lost 5 bases and the J segment 8 bases; nucleotides outside the gene matches: 21. The germline gives CDR1 SGHAT, CDR2 FQNNGV. The CDR3 sequence is 18 residues long. The CDR3 coding sequence is TGTGCCAGCAGCCCCCCATTCGGAGCGGGAGAAGGGCAGCGTACGCAGTATTTT. Translation gives CASSPPFGAGEGQRTQYF.

The gene calls are TRBV15 and TRBJ2-3; 8 bases map to TRBD1. The CDR3 has 15 residues. Germline CDR1 is LNHNV and CDR2 is YYDKDF (reference sequence). Trimming cost V 4 bases and J 5 bases; bases outside gene matches: 8. The CDR3 DNA is TGTGCCACCAGCACACGGACAGGGTTTATAGATACGCAGTATTTT. Protein product: CATSTRTGFIDTQYF.

The DNA of the CDR3 is TGTGCCTCCCGGGAGAGCCCCTATGGCTACACCTTC. The encoded protein is CASRESPYGYTF. The chain carries TRBV19 and TRBJ1-2, with unresolved D. The CDR3 runs to 12 residues. V dropped 11 bases and J dropped 4 bases, with 14 bases sitting between them. The germline V gene encodes CDR1 LNHDA and CDR2 SQIVND (reference sequence).

The chain recombines TRBV29-1 with TRBJ1-2, with 11 bases matching TRBD1. CDR1 is SQVTM and CDR2 is ANQGSEA in the germline V gene. V was pared by 6 bases and J by 8 bases, with 8 bases of the junction left unmatched. The length of the CDR3 is 13 residues. The CDR3 is CSVQDRGLGGYTF. CDR3 coding DNA: TGCAGCGTCCAGGACAGGGGGCTTGGGGGCTACACCTTC.

A single count supports this clone. The genes are TRBV4-1 and TRBJ2-7, with 12 bases that match TRBD2. Germline V gene data show CDR1 as MGHRA and CDR2 as YSYEKL. The CDR3 contains 19 residues. The V and J ends lost 3 bases and 5 bases, in that order; junction bases with no gene match: 17. Written as DNA, the CDR3 is TGCGCCAGCAGCCATGTTAAGACTAGCGGGAGCCTTATCGCCGACGAGCAGTACTTC. This gives the protein CASSHVKTSGSLIADEQYF.

The chain couples TRBV19 to TRBJ2-3; the match to TRBD2 covers 10 bases. CDR1 is LNHDA, CDR2 SQIVND, per germline (reference sequence). The CDR3 spans 17 residues. The V and J ends lost 5 bases and 5 bases, in that order; junction bases with no gene match: 13. The CDR3 protein is CASSPRGAGGPGDTQYF. CDR3 DNA sequence: TGTGCCAGTAGTCCCCGGGGAGCGGGAGGGCCAGGAGATACGCAGTATTTT.

The table lists this clone with a few counts. The chain links TRBV4-2 to TRBJ2-5; the D gene is possibly TRBD2 (6 bases). This CDR3 region has 18 residues. Germline CDR1 is LGHNA and CDR2 is YNFKEQ. The V end lost 5 bases, the J end lost 2 bases, and 24 bases lay between the germline ends. The CDR3 sequence: CASSSGSGGRGEQETQYF. CDR3 bases: TGTGCCAGCAGCTCCGGGAGCGGAGGAAGGGGCGAACAAGAGACCCAGTACTTC.

The chain uses TRBV27 and TRBJ2-7; 11 nucleotides line up with TRBD2. Germline CDR1 and CDR2: MNHEY and SMNVEV (reference sequence). Trimming at V came to 3 bases and at J to 3 bases, leaving 4 bases not matched to a gene. The CDR3 contains 15 residues. CDR3 DNA: TGTGCCAGCAGTTTGGCTAGCGGGAGGTTCTACGAGCAGTACTTC. This encodes CASSLASGRFYEQYF.

The V and J genes are TRBV7-9 and TRBJ1-1, with 11 bases that match TRBD1. V shed 0 bases, J shed 4 bases, and the junction held 7 bases outside the gene matches. Germline CDR1 is SEHNR and CDR2 is FQNEAQ (reference sequence). The CDR3 is 17 residues long. In DNA, the CDR3 is TGTGCCAGCAGCTTAGCTTTAGGGACAGGGGGATTCACTGAAGCTTTCTTT. The encoded protein is CASSLALGTGGFTEAFF.

The V gene is TRBV4-2, the J gene TRBJ2-2; 12 bases are shared with TRBD2. V shed 3 bases and J 3 bases; nucleotides not matched to a gene: 8. Germline V gene lookup returns CDR1 LGHNA and CDR2 YNFKEQ. The CDR3 spans 18 residues. The CDR3 region has the DNA TGTGCCAGCAGCCAGGTTCTAGCGGGAGGGCCCGACACCGGGGAGCTGTTTTTT. The encoded protein is CASSQVLAGGPDTGELFF.

The chain couples TRBV28 to TRBJ1-5, with 7 bases identical to TRBD1. The germline gives CDR1 MDHEN, CDR2 SYDVKM. The CDR3 is 14 amino acids. Trimming at V came to 5 bases and at J to 4 bases, leaving 5 bases not matched to a gene. In DNA, the CDR3 is TGTGCCAGCAGTCAGGGACAGTTTAATCAGCCCCAGCATTTT. Amino acid sequence: CASSQGQFNQPQHF.

V is TRBV7-2 and J is TRBJ2-1; D not resolved. The CDR3 is 14 amino acids. V lost 3 bases and J 1 base, leaving 7 bases between the germline ends. Germline V gives CDR1 SGHTA, CDR2 FQGNSA. This CDR3 reads CASSFGGSYNEQFF. In DNA form, the CDR3 reads TGTGCCAGCAGCTTCGGTGGTTCCTACAATGAGCAGTTCTTC. Full variable domain (rest looked up from reference TRBV7-2 and TRBJ2-1): GAGVSQSPSNKVTEKGKDVELRCDPISGHTALYWYRQSLGQGLEFLIYFQGNSAPDKSGLPSDRFSAERTGGSVSTLTIQRTQQEDSAVYLCASSFGGSYNEQFFGPGTRLTVL.

This chain links TRBV7-2 with TRBJ2-7; 12 bases align to TRBD2. V lost 3 bases and J lost 4; bases outside the gene matches: 10. The germline V gene has CDR1 SGHTA and CDR2 FQGNSA. The CDR3 sequence is 17 residues long. CDR3 residues: CASSLNGLAGIRYEQYF. The CDR3 region has the DNA TGTGCCAGCAGCTTGAACGGACTAGCGGGAATTCGGTACGAGCAGTACTTC. Combining the CDR3 with reference TRBV7-2 and TRBJ2-7 gives the whole variable domain GAGVSQSPSNKVTEKGKDVELRCDPISGHTALYWYRQSLGQGLEFLIYFQGNSAPDKSGLPSDRFSAERTGGSVSTLTIQRTQQEDSAVYLCASSLNGLAGIRYEQYFGPGTRLTVT.

The V and J genes are TRBV2 and TRBJ2-1, with 7 positions matching TRBD2. CDR1 and CDR2 (germline): SNHLY, FYNNEI. The CDR3 is 14 residues long. The V segment lost 3 bases and the J segment 11 bases; nucleotides outside the gene matches: 10. CDR3 sequence: CASSDAREWGKQFF. CDR3 coding DNA: TGTGCCAGCAGTGATGCGCGGGAGTGGGGGAAGCAGTTCTTC.